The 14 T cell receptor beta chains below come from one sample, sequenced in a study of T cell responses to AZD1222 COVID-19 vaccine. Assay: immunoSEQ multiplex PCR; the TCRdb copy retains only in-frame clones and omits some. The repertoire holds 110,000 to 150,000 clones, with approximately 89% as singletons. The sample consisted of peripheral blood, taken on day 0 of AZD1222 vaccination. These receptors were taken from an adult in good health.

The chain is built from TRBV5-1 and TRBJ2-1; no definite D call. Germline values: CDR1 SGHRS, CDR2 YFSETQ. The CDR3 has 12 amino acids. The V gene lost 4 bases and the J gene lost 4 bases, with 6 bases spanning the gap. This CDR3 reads CASSQMYNEQFF. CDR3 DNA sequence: TGCGCCAGCAGCCAGATGTACAATGAGCAGTTCTTC.

The CDR3 reads CASTALAGSLYEQYF. The DNA of the CDR3 is TGTGCCAGCACCGCGCTAGCGGGATCTCTCTACGAGCAGTACTTC. The genes are TRBV27 and TRBJ2-7; 9 bases match TRBD2. The ends lost 7 bases at V and 3 bases at J; junction bases unmatched: 10. The CDR3 is 15 amino acids. Germline CDR1 and CDR2: MNHEY and SMNVEV (reference sequence).

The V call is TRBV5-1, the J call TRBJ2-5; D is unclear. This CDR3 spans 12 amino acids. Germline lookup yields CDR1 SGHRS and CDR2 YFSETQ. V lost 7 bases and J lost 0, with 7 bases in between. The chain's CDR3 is CASRANQETQYF. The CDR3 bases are TGCGCCAGCCGGGCTAACCAAGAGACCCAGTACTTC.

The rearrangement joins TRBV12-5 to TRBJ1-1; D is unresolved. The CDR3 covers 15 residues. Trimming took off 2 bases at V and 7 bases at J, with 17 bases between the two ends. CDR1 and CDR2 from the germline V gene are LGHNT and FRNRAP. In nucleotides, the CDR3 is TGTGCTAGTGGTTTGCAACCGGGATATGGGGTTGAAGCTTTCTTT. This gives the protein CASGLQPGYGVEAFF.

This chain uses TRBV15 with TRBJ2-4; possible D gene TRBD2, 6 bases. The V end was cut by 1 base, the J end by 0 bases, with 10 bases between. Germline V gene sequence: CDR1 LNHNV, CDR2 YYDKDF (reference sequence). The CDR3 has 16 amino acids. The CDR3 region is CATSRGGDLAKNIQYF. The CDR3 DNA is TGTGCCACCAGCAGAGGGGGGGATTTAGCCAAAAACATTCAGTACTTC. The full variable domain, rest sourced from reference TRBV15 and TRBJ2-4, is DAMVIQNPRYQVTQFGKPVTLSCSQTLNHNVMYWYQQKSSQAPKLLFHYYDKDFNNEADTPDNFQSRRPNTSFCFLDIRSPGLGDTAMYLCATSRGGDLAKNIQYFGAGTRLSVL.

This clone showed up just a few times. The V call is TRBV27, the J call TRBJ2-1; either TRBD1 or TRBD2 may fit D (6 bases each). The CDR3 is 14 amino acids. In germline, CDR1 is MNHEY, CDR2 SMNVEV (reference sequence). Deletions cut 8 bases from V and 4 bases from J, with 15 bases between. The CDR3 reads CASAIGGRYNEQFF. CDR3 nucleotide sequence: TGTGCCAGCGCCATTGGGGGGCGGTACAATGAGCAGTTCTTC.

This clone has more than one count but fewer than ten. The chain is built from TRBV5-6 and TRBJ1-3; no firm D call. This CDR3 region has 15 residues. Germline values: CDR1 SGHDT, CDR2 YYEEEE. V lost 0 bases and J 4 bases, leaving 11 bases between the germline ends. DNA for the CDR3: TGTGCCAGCAGCTTGGGTTTCCCACGGGGAAACACCATATATTTT. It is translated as CASSLGFPRGNTIYF.

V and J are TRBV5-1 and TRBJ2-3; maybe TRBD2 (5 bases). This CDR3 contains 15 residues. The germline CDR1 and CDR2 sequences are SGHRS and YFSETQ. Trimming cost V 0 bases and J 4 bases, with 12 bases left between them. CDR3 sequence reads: CASSLVSGGSDTQYF. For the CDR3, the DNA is TGCGCCAGCAGCTTGGTATCAGGAGGATCAGATACGCAGTATTTT.

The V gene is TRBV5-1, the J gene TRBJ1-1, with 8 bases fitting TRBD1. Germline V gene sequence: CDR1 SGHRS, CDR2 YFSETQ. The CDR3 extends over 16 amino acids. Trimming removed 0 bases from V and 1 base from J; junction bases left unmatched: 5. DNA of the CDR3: TGCGCCAGCAGCTTGGAAAGGACAGGGAAGAACACTGAAGCTTTCTTT. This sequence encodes CASSLERTGKNTEAFF.

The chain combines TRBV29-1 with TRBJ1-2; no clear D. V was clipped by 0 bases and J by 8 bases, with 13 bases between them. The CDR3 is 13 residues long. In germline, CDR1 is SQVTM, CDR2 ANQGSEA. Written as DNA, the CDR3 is TGCAGCGTTGAAGACAACTCTAGGTGGGGCTACACCTTC. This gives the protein CSVEDNSRWGYTF.

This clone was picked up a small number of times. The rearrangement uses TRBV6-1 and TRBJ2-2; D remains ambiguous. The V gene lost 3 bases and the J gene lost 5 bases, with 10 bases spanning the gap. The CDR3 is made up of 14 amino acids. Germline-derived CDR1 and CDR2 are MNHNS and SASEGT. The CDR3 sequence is CASSEAPRTGELFF. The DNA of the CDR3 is TGTGCCAGCAGTGAGGCTCCAAGGACCGGGGAGCTGTTTTTT.

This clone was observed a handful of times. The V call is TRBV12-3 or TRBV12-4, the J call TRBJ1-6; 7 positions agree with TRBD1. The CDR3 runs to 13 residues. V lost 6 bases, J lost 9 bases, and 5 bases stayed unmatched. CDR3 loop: CASSRQGFSPLHF. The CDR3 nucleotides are TGTGCCAGCAGCCGACAGGGTTTTTCACCCCTCCACTTT.

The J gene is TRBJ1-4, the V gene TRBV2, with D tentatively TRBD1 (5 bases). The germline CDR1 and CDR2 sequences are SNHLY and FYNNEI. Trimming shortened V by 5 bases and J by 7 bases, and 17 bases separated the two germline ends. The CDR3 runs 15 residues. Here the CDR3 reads CASSFPGRKSEKLFF. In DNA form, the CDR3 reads TGTGCCAGCAGTTTCCCGGGACGGAAGTCTGAAAAACTGTTTTTT.

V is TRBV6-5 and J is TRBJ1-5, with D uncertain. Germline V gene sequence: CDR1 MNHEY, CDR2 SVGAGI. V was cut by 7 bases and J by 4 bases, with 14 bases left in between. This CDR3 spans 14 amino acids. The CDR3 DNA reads TGTGCCAGCAAACGCGGAGTGGGGAATCAGCCCCAGCATTTT. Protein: CASKRGVGNQPQHF.